What follows are 2 T cell receptor beta chains derived from one specimen sequenced in a study of blood T cell repertoires in COVID-19. Libraries were prepared by immunoSEQ multiplex PCR; TCRdb keeps only in-frame clonotypes and omits some of them. This table holds about 150,000 clones, around three quarters found once. The sequencing input was peripheral blood. Source of these receptors: a man aged 80 or over with acute or convalescent COVID-19.

This CDR3 reads CAWSVSTGTYEQYF. The CDR3 DNA sequence: TGTGCCTGGAGTGTGTCGACAGGGACTTACGAGCAGTACTTC. The chain links TRBV30 to TRBJ2-7; possibly TRBD1 for D (7 bases). The V and J ends lost 0 bases and 4 bases respectively, with 13 bases between them. Germline lookup yields CDR1 GTSNPN and CDR2 SVGIG (reference sequence). CDR3 length: 14 amino acids.

The chain combines TRBV4-2 with TRBJ2-5; a possible D gene is TRBD2 (7 bases). Germline V lookup: CDR1 LGHNA, CDR2 YNFKEQ. The V end was cut by 1 base, the J end by 5 bases, with 23 bases between. The CDR3 loop spans 18 amino acids. As DNA, the CDR3 is TGTGCCAGCAGCCAAGGGGCGGGGGCGGTACTCTTGGGGGAGACCCAGTACTTC. Encoded protein: CASSQGAGAVLLGETQYF.